The rows below give T cell receptor beta chains drawn from one sample of a study of blood T cell repertoires in COVID-19. The repertoire was sequenced with immunoSEQ multiplex PCR; TCRdb's copy has only in-frame clones and lacks some. The table lists about 260,000 clones, approximately 90% of them singletons, with about 4% in the top ten. The sample was peripheral blood. Every receptor here comes from a woman aged 40 to 50 with acute or convalescent COVID-19. CDR3s include the opening cysteine and the closing phenylalanine or tryptophan. D genes are given only for firm matches. The size entry is marked missing in some rows and otherwise reads once, few, many or a size class.

size	V	J	D	CDR3	DNA
NA	TRBV11-2	TRBJ1-1	NA	CASSLLGGGPTEAFF	TGTGCCAGCAGCTTACTGGGAGGGGGGCCCACTGAAGCTTTCTTT
once	TRBV5-1	TRBJ2-3	TRBD2	CASSLTSGGATSTDTQYF	TGCGCCAGCAGCCTGACTAGCGGGGGGGCCACTAGCACAGATACGCAGTATTTT
once	TRBV24-1	TRBJ2-1	TRBD2	CATSDLGGGNEQFF	TGTGCCACCAGTGATTTGGGGGGGGGCAATGAGCAGTTCTTC
once	TRBV6-5	TRBJ2-1	TRBD1	CASGAQGRNEQFF	TGTGCCAGTGGAGCACAGGGGCGTAATGAGCAGTTCTTC
NA	TRBV21-1	TRBJ1-2	NA	CASSQNSGQTNYGYTF	TGTGCCAGCAGCCAAAACTCGGGACAGACCAACTATGGCTACACCTTC
NA	TRBV25-1	TRBJ1-3	NA	CASVTVGNTIYF	TGTGCCAGTGTGACAGTTGGAAACACCATATATTTT
NA	TRBV11-3	TRBJ2-5	TRBD1	CASSLGPGTGEQETQYF	TGTGCCAGCAGCTTAGGCCCCGGGACAGGTGAACAAGAGACCCAGTACTTC
NA	TRBV7-9	TRBJ1-2	NA	CASSFERGWDGYTF	TGTGCCAGCAGCTTCGAAAGGGGGTGGGATGGCTACACCTTC
NA	TRBV27	TRBJ1-6	NA	CASRSVDRHNSPLHF	TGTGCCAGCCGGTCAGTCGACAGACATAATTCACCCCTCCACTTT
NA	TRBV5-1	TRBJ1-5	NA	CASSLWGGPNQPQHF	TGCGCCAGCAGCTTGTGGGGGGGGCCCAATCAGCCCCAGCATTTT
NA	TRBV6-4	TRBJ2-1	TRBD2	CASSSGGTYNEQFF	TGTGCCAGCAGTTCGGGGGGAACCTACAATGAGCAGTTCTTC
NA	TRBV7-2	TRBJ1-2	TRBD1	CASSLGQGASGYTF	TGTGCCAGCAGCTTAGGGCAGGGGGCCTCTGGCTACACCTTC
NA	TRBV30	TRBJ1-5	NA	CAWSVEGNQPQHF	TGTGCCTGGAGCGTAGAGGGAAATCAGCCCCAGCATTTT
NA	TRBV10-2	TRBJ1-4	NA	CASRSQRAGDEKLFF	TGCGCCAGCAGGTCCCAGCGCGCAGGGGATGAAAAACTGTTTTTT
NA	TRBV5-8	TRBJ1-3	NA	CASSFTLVPGNTIYF	TGTGCCAGCAGCTTTACACTAGTCCCTGGAAACACCATATATTTT
NA	TRBV7-9	TRBJ1-2	NA	CASRGALGRDGYTF	TGTGCCAGCAGAGGGGCTCTCGGCAGGGATGGCTACACCTTC
once	TRBV6-5	TRBJ1-2	NA	CASRKGQGHLGYTF	TGTGCCAGCAGAAAGGGCCAGGGCCACCTTGGCTACACCTTC
NA	TRBV6-6	TRBJ1-2	TRBD1	CASSPPVRTGGNSGYTF	TGTGCCAGCAGTCCCCCGGTACGGACAGGGGGCAACAGCGGCTACACCTTC
NA	TRBV13	TRBJ2-6	TRBD2	CASSSLAGGGSGANVLTF	TGTGCCAGCAGTTCTCTAGCGGGGGGAGGCTCTGGGGCCAACGTCCTGACTTTC
NA	TRBV5-1	TRBJ1-2	NA	CASSIGANYGYTF	TGCGCCAGCAGTATCGGTGCTAACTATGGCTACACCTTC
NA	TRBV12-3/TRBV12-4	TRBJ2-1	TRBD1	CASSRQGIEQFF	TGTGCCAGCAGTCGACAGGGGATTGAGCAGTTCTTC
NA	TRBV6-5	TRBJ2-1	TRBD1	CASSSQGATAGNEQFF	TGTGCCAGCAGTTCCCAGGGGGCTACTGCGGGGAATGAGCAGTTCTTC
once	TRBV5-1	TRBJ1-1	NA	CASSPGALAQGEAFF	TGCGCCAGCAGCCCTGGGGCGCTGGCCCAGGGTGAAGCTTTCTTT
NA	TRBV9	TRBJ1-2	TRBD1	CASSAPGQGNGYTF	TGTGCCAGCAGCGCCCCGGGACAGGGGAATGGCTACACCTTC
NA	TRBV11-2	TRBJ1-2	TRBD1	CASSLVAFGTEGYTF	TGTGCCAGCAGCTTAGTGGCATTTGGGACAGAAGGCTACACCTTC
NA	TRBV24-1	TRBJ1-5	NA	CATSLSGKSNQPQHF	TGTGCCACCAGCCTATCCGGGAAGAGCAATCAGCCCCAGCATTTT
NA	TRBV30	TRBJ2-5	NA	CAWSGRETQYF	TGTGCCTGGAGTGGGAGAGAGACCCAGTACTTC
NA	TRBV5-1	TRBJ2-3	NA	CASSLAGYPNPTDTQYF	TGCGCCAGCAGCTTGGCAGGGTACCCAAACCCCACAGATACGCAGTATTTT
once	TRBV19	TRBJ2-1	NA	CASSIDRGVYNEQFF	TGTGCCAGTAGTATAGACAGGGGAGTCTACAATGAGCAGTTCTTC
once	TRBV11-2	TRBJ2-3	TRBD2	CASSGGGGRLADTQYF	TGTGCCAGCAGCGGTGGCGGGGGACGTCTCGCAGATACGCAGTATTTT
NA	TRBV18	TRBJ1-2	NA	CASSPETSYGYTF	TGTGCCAGCTCACCAGAAACCAGCTATGGCTACACCTTC
NA	TRBV25-1	TRBJ1-2	NA	CASSEYRGPPYGYTF	TGTGCCAGCAGTGAATATCGTGGCCCACCCTATGGCTACACCTTC
NA	TRBV20-1	TRBJ2-5	NA	CSARDRGTQYF	TGCAGTGCTAGAGATCGGGGGACCCAGTACTTC
once	TRBV5-1	TRBJ1-1	TRBD1	CASSPTDRGRTGEAFF	TGCGCCAGCAGCCCAACTGACAGGGGGCGGACGGGGGAAGCTTTCTTT
NA	TRBV6-5	TRBJ1-2	NA	CASSYSWRDGYGYTF	TGTGCCAGCAGTTACTCGTGGAGGGATGGCTATGGCTACACCTTC
NA	TRBV9	TRBJ2-2	TRBD1	CASSARTGERGNTGELFF	TGTGCCAGCAGCGCACGGACAGGGGAGAGGGGGAACACCGGGGAGCTGTTTTTT
few	TRBV10-3	TRBJ1-4	NA	CAISDEARSNEKLFF	TGTGCCATCAGTGACGAGGCACGGAGTAATGAAAAACTGTTTTTT
NA	TRBV12-3/TRBV12-4	TRBJ1-2	TRBD1	CASREGQGYGYTF	TGTGCCAGCAGGGAAGGACAGGGGTATGGCTACACCTTC
NA	TRBV19	TRBJ2-3	TRBD2	CASRGTSQSTDTQYF	TGTGCCAGTAGGGGGACTAGCCAAAGCACAGATACGCAGTATTTT
NA	TRBV7-2	TRBJ1-1	NA	CASSLGGLGTEAFF	TGTGCCAGCAGCTTAGGGGGCTTGGGGACTGAAGCTTTCTTT
NA	TRBV10-1	TRBJ1-1	NA	CATRQSQNTEAFF	TGCGCCACCCGACAGTCTCAGAACACTGAAGCTTTCTTT
NA	TRBV9	TRBJ1-4	TRBD1	CASSVAQGAQEKLFF	TGTGCCAGCAGCGTAGCCCAGGGGGCGCAGGAAAAACTGTTTTTT
NA	TRBV19	TRBJ1-1	NA	CASSTESSNTEAFF	TGTGCCAGTAGTACGGAGAGTTCGAACACTGAAGCTTTCTTT
many	TRBV4-1	TRBJ2-1	TRBD2	CASSQVPYRTSGGVGSPDEQFF	TGCGCCAGCAGCCAAGTTCCCTACAGGACTAGCGGGGGGGTAGGTTCTCCGGATGAGCAGTTCTTC
NA	TRBV10-3	TRBJ1-2	TRBD1	CAISTTGEGYGYTF	TGTGCCATCAGTACGACAGGGGAGGGCTATGGCTACACCTTC
few	TRBV5-1	TRBJ1-1	NA	CASKPGMNTEAFF	TGCGCCAGCAAGCCAGGTATGAACACTGAAGCTTTCTTT
NA	TRBV6-5	TRBJ1-5	TRBD1	CASSWTGLGNQPQHF	TGTGCCAGCAGTTGGACAGGCCTGGGCAATCAGCCCCAGCATTTT
NA	TRBV29-1	TRBJ1-2	TRBD1	CSAETGNYGYTF	TGCAGCGCCGAGACAGGGAACTATGGCTACACCTTC
NA	TRBV6-1	TRBJ2-5	TRBD1	CASSEPTGGETQYF	TGTGCCAGCAGTGAACCTACAGGGGGCGAGACCCAGTACTTC
NA	TRBV12-5	TRBJ1-2	TRBD1	CASGPSGTGGYYGYTF	TGTGCTAGTGGTCCGAGTGGGACAGGGGGTTACTATGGCTACACCTTC
NA	TRBV18	TRBJ1-3	NA	CASSRTPGNTIYF	TGTGCCAGCTCGCGGACACCTGGAAACACCATATATTTT
NA	TRBV7-9	TRBJ1-4	TRBD1	CASSFQGATNEKLFF	TGTGCCAGCAGCTTTCAGGGGGCAACTAATGAAAAACTGTTTTTT
NA	TRBV5-5	TRBJ1-1	NA	CASSLGTGLNTEAFF	TGTGCCAGCAGCTTGGGCACAGGGCTGAACACTGAAGCTTTCTTT
NA	TRBV9	TRBJ1-1	NA	CASSVAGVQGTEAFF	TGTGCCAGCAGCGTAGCAGGGGTACAGGGCACTGAAGCTTTCTTT
NA	TRBV10-1	TRBJ1-1	NA	CASSDLQQGREAFF	TGCGCCAGCAGTGATTTACAACAGGGCCGGGAAGCTTTCTTT
NA	TRBV19	TRBJ2-3	TRBD1	CASSIDRTGKQSSTDTQYF	TGTGCCAGTAGTATAGATCGGACAGGCAAACAGTCTAGCACAGATACGCAGTATTTT
NA	TRBV5-4	TRBJ2-1	NA	CASSFYFVRGNEQFF	TGTGCCAGCAGCTTTTATTTCGTTAGGGGCAATGAGCAGTTCTTC